This T cell receptor beta chain is from a study of technical replicates of blood from a handful of donors. The V and J ends lost 6 bases and 4 bases respectively, with 10 bases between them. This CDR3 has 13 residues. Germline loops: CDR1 LNHDA, CDR2 SQIVND (reference sequence). TCRdb keeps only in-frame clones here, not all; method: immunoSEQ multiplex PCR. The sample has tens of thousands of clones, about 89% seen once. Sequenced sample: T cells isolated from PBMCs. This TCR was recovered from a human donor in good health. The rearrangement uses TRBV19 and TRBJ2-1; the D gene is possibly TRBD1 (5 bases). CDR3 region: CASRSDRYNEQFF. The CDR3 DNA sequence: TGTGCCAGTAGGAGCGACAGATACAATGAGCAGTTCTTC.